This T cell receptor (beta chain) was captured in a study of response to subunit inactivated influenza vaccine. Regarding the study as a whole: The authors suggested that few new T cells are recruited per seasonal influenza vaccination.

In this sample, this clonotype turned up a few times. Its specificity is unknown. TCRdb fed the RT-PCR reads into MiXCR, producing one record per CDR3 protein. The repertoire holds approximately 520,000 distinct CDR3 sequences, with about 17% as singletons. Germline V gives CDR1 ENHRY, CDR2 SYGVKD. V shed 3 bases and J shed 0 bases, with 15 bases lying between them. This CDR3 comprises 17 residues. This clonotype was sampled from a man between 50 and 75 years old who received an inactivated influenza vaccine. The sequencing here drew on CD4+ T cells sorted from PBMCs, taken approximately 25 months after vaccination. The genes are TRBV10-3 and TRBJ1-5; the D is unclear. The DNA for the CDR3 is TGTGCCATCAGTGACGTCCCGGGAGCGCATAGCAATCAGCCCCAGCATTTT. It translates to CAISDVPGAHSNQPQHF.